Listed here are 6 T cell receptor beta chains from one sample, sequenced in a study of OX40 agonist ivuxolimab in advanced cancers. Clones were sequenced by immunoSEQ multiplex PCR, and TCRdb holds only the in-frame ones, with some missing. The table has under 85,000 clones, 80% to 90% seen once. The sequences come from CD4+ or CD8+ T cells sorted from blood, collected in a trial of the OX40 agonist ivuxolimab. Every receptor here comes from an adult with an advanced solid tumor such as melanoma, head and neck, liver or kidney cancer.

This clone was observed a handful of times. The CDR3 nucleotides are TGTGCCAGCAGCAACCACCAAGAGACCCAGTACTTC. Translation: CASSNHQETQYF. This chain joins TRBV11-2 and TRBJ2-5; D uncertain. Deletions cut 5 bases from V and 0 bases from J, with 4 bases between. The CDR3 has 12 amino acids. CDR1 SGHAT and CDR2 FQNNGV come from the germline V gene. Full variable domain (outside the CDR3, taken from reference TRBV11-2 and TRBJ2-5): EAGVAQSPRYKIIEKRQSVAFWCNPISGHATLYWYQQILGQGPKLLIQFQNNGVVDDSQLPKDRFSAERLKGVDSTLKIQPAKLEDSAVYLCASSNHQETQYFGPGTRLLVL.

The CDR3 is CASSTQVTDTQYF. CDR3 sequence (DNA): TGTGCCAGCAGCACCCAGGTCACAGATACGCAGTATTTT. The chain employs TRBV5-4 and TRBJ2-3, with D unresolved. Germline V gives CDR1 SGHNT, CDR2 YYREEE (reference sequence). The CDR3 sequence is 13 residues long. Trimming shortened V by 4 bases and J by 2 bases, and 8 bases separated the two germline ends.

The chain recombines TRBV27 with TRBJ1-3; no definite D call. The CDR3 is 13 amino acids. The germline V gene has CDR1 MNHEY and CDR2 SMNVEV (reference sequence). Deletions cut 5 bases from V and 3 bases from J, with 8 bases between. The CDR3 DNA follows: TGTGCCAGCAGTCCTCGGGGTGGAAACACCATATATTTT. The encoded protein is CASSPRGGNTIYF.

This rearrangement joins TRBV21-1 to TRBJ2-4; no DNA check was done on the table's D call, TRBD2. TRBV21-1 constitutes a pseudogene. The CDR3 loop spans 17 amino acids. The CDR3 here is CASSNQAGPLAKNIQYF. The CDR3 DNA reads TGTGCCAGCAGCAATCAGGCGGGTCCTCTAGCCAAAAACATTCAGTACTTC.

The chain uses TRBV7-4 and TRBJ1-5; TRBD1 agrees at 9 bases. The CDR3 is 15 residues long. J gave up 2 bases and V 5 bases, and 4 bases lay outside the gene matches. The germline gives CDR1 SGHVT, CDR2 SQSDAQ. The CDR3 spells CASSLRTGGNQPQHF. Written as DNA, the CDR3 is TGTGCCAGCAGCCTGAGGACAGGGGGCAATCAGCCCCAGCATTTT.

CDR3 loop: CATQTSGRLYEQYF. CDR3 nucleotides: TGTGCCACACAGACTAGCGGGAGATTGTACGAGCAGTACTTC. The gene calls are TRBV2 and TRBJ2-7; 12 bases are shared with TRBD2. The J segment lost 4 bases and the V segment lost 10 bases, leaving 8 bases of the junction unmatched. The CDR3 is 14 amino acids. The germline CDR1 and CDR2 sequences are SNHLY and FYNNEI.